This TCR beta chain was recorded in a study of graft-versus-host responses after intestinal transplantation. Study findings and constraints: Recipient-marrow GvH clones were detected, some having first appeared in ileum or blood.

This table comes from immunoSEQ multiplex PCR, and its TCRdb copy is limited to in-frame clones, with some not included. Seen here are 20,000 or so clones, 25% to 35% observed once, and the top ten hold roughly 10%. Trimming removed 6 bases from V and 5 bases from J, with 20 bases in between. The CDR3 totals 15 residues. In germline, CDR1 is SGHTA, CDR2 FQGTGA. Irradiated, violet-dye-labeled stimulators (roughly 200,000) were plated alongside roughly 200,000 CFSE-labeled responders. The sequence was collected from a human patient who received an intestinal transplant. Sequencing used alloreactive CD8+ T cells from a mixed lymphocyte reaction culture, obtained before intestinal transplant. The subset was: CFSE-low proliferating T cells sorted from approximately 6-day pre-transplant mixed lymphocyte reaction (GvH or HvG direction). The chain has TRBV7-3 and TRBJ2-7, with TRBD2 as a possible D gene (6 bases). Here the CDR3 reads CASSPWVLARNEQYF. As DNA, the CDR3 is TGTGCCAGCAGTCCCTGGGTCCTAGCGCGAAACGAGCAGTACTTC.